This T cell receptor beta chain derives from a study of T cell repertoires in cytomegalovirus infection. Study details: Recently described HLA-C-restricted plus well-studied HLA-B-restricted CMV epitopes were used. Through public TCR beta signatures, both CMV infection and matching HLA type were indicated. The study's findings and limits: Cumulated frequencies of public TCR beta families served to identify carriers of CMV plus the relevant HLA. The ex vivo response showed dominance by HLA-C-restricted CMV-specific TCR beta clonotypes.

This clonotype was detected many times. As yet, its antigen is unknown. This CDR3 has 14 amino acids. Germline V gives CDR1 SGHTA, CDR2 FQGNSA. Trimming cost V 1 base and J 7 bases, with 10 bases left between them. TCRdb called the reads again in MiXCR, with one record for every CDR3 protein. The sample lists roughly 350,000 distinct CDR3 sequences, about 35% seen once, with approximately 15% in the top ten. The rearrangement joins TRBV7-2 to TRBJ2-2; no firm D call. The sequenced sample was cultured PBMCs, obtained from culture after CMV antigen stimulation. This sequence was found in a human donor in good health (CMV status not recorded). Some clones in this sample may be carry-over from other donors' samples. CDR3 in DNA: TGTGCCAGCAGCTTAGGACTGATGGGCGGGGAGCTGTTTTTT. Translating it yields CASSLGLMGGELFF. The whole variable domain, remainder taken from reference TRBV7-2 and TRBJ2-2, is GAGVSQSPSNKVTEKGKDVELRCDPISGHTALYWYRQSLGQGLEFLIYFQGNSAPDKSGLPSDRFSAERTGGSVSTLTIQRTQQEDSAVYLCASSLGLMGGELFFGEGSRLTVL.